This T cell receptor beta chain was captured by sequencing in a study of identical twins. Whole-study results and caveats: Sharing of beta out-of-frame sequences by twins showed a weaker excess. Insertions ran lower in abundant cord blood beta clonotypes, though not in memory repertoires.

Unique molecular identifiers were present on cDNA, and template switching added a universal primer site. One entry per CDR3 protein, called by TCRdb with MiXCR from the 5' RACE reads. The profile covers approximately 240,000 distinct CDR3 sequences, with over 12% appearing a single time and approximately 8.2% taken by the ten largest. Comments on this clonotype: Its antigen is undetermined.

Everyone who donated was a healthy Caucasian. This CDR3 is built from 15 residues. Trimming stripped 4 bases from V and 4 bases from J, with 13 bases between. Germline CDR1 SEHNR, CDR2 FQNEAQ (reference sequence). Material: memory (CD45RO+) T cells sorted from blood. This TCR derives from a woman under 30 in good health. The chain links TRBV7-9 to TRBJ2-2; D might be TRBD1 or TRBD2, each matching 5 bases. The CDR3 protein is CASSSGTMVTGELFF. CDR3 coding DNA: TGTGCCAGCAGCTCCGGGACGATGGTCACCGGGGAGCTGTTTTTT.